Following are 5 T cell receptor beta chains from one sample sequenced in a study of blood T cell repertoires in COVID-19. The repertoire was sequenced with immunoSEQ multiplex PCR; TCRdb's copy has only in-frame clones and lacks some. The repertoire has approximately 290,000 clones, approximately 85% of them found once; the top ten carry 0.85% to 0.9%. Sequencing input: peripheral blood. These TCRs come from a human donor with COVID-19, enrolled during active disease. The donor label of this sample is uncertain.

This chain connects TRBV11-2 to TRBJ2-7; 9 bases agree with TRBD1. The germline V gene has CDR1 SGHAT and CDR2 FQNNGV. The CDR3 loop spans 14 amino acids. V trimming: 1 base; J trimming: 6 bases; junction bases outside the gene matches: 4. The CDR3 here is CASSLVGTGSEQYF. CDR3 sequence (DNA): TGTGCCAGCAGCTTAGTAGGGACAGGGAGCGAGCAGTACTTC. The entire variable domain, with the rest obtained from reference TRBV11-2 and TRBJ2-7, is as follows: EAGVAQSPRYKIIEKRQSVAFWCNPISGHATLYWYQQILGQGPKLLIQFQNNGVVDDSQLPKDRFSAERLKGVDSTLKIQPAKLEDSAVYLCASSLVGTGSEQYFGPGTRLTVT.

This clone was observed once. The CDR3 nucleotides are TGTGCCAGCAGCTTAACAGGGGGCAGAGACACTGAAGCTTTCTTT. Translated, it gives CASSLTGGRDTEAFF. V is TRBV7-3 and J is TRBJ1-1, with 7 bases lining up with TRBD1. The CDR3 has 15 residues. Germline V lookup: CDR1 SGHTA, CDR2 FQGTGA. V trimming: 0 bases; J trimming: 3 bases; junction bases outside the gene matches: 4.

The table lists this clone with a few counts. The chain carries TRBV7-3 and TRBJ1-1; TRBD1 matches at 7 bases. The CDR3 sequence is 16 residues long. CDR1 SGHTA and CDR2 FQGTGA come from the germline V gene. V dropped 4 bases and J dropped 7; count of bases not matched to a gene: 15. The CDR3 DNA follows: TGTGCCAGCAGCTATACCCCGGTTTGGCAGGGGGGTGAAGCTTTCTTT. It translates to CASSYTPVWQGGEAFF.

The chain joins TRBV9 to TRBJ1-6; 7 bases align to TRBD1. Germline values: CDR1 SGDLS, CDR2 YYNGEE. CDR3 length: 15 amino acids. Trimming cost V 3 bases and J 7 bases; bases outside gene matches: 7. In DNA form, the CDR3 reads TGTGCCAGCAGCGCCCGACAGGGAGGCAATTCACCCCTCCACTTT. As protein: CASSARQGGNSPLHF.

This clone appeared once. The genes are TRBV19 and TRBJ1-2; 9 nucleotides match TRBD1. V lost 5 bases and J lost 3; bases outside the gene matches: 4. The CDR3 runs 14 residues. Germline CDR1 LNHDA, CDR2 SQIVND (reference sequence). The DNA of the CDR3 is TGTGCCAGTAGTCCTTGGACAGGGGACTATGGCTACACCTTC. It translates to CASSPWTGDYGYTF.